The T cell receptor (beta chain) under discussion was sequenced for a study of tumor and adjacent non-tumor tissue in lung cancer. Looking at the study overall: Aged roughly 31 to 80 years, patients included roughly eleven men and a handful of women with stage I to III disease.

Comment on this clonotype: What it recognizes is unknown. An end of the junction does not agree with germline; a read error may underlie this.

Study-level results: Normal lung showed higher cumulative top 100 clone frequency than tumor.

The library came from three nested PCR rounds adapted from ARM-PCR protocols. TCRdb used MiXCR to reprocess the multiplex PCR reads, holding one entry per CDR3 protein. Found here are around 66,000 distinct CDR3 sequences, more than 70% of them singletons; the top ten hold roughly 27%. No cell sorting was done before RNA was extracted from the tissue. The material sequenced was lung tumor tissue. The TCR comes from a man between 60 and 70 years old with non-small cell lung cancer.

This CDR3 is CANSYQTRGSDTQYF. In DNA, the CDR3 is TGTGCCAACAGTTACCAGACTCGCGGGTCAGATACGCAGTATTTT. The J gene is TRBJ2-3, the V gene TRBV6-2 or TRBV6-3; maybe TRBD2 (5 bases). The CDR3 has 15 amino acids. CDR1 MNHEY and CDR2 SVGEGT come from the germline V gene.